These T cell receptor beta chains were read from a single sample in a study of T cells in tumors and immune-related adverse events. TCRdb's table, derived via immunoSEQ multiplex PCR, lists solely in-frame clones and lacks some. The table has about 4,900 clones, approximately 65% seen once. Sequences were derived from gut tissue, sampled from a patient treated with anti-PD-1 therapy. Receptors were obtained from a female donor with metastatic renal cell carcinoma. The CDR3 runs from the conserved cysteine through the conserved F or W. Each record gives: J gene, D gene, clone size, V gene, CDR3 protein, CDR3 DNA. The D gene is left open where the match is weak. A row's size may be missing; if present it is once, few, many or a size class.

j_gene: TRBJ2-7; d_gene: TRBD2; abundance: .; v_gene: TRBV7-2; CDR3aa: CASSSGLALRSGEQYF; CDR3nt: TGTGCCAGCAGCTCGGGACTAGCTCTGCGATCGGGCGAGCAGTACTTC
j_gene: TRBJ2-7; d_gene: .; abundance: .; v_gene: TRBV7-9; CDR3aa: CASSYGVGNYEQYF; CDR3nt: TGTGCCAGCAGCTACGGGGTGGGGAACTACGAGCAGTACTTC
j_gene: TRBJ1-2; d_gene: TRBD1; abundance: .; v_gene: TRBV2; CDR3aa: CASSEGGQYYGYTF; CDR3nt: TGTGCCAGCAGCGAGGGGGGACAGTACTATGGCTACACCTTC
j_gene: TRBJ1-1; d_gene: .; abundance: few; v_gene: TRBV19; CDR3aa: CASGNTEAFF; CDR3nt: TGTGCCAGTGGAAACACTGAAGCTTTCTTT
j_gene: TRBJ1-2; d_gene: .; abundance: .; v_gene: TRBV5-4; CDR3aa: CASSPGREGFYGYTF; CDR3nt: TGTGCCAGCAGTCCTGGCCGGGAAGGGTTTTATGGCTACACCTTC
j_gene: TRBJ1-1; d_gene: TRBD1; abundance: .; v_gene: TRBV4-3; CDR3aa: CASSSGTGERYTEAFF; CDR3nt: TGCGCCAGCAGTTCCGGGACAGGGGAAAGGTACACTGAAGCTTTCTTT
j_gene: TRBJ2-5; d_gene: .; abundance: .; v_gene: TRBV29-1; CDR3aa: CSVEFRETQYF; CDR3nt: TGCAGCGTTGAATTCAGAGAGACCCAGTACTTC
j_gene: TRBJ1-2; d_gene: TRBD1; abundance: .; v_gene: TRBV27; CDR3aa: CASSSGQITGYTF; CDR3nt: TGTGCCAGCAGTTCGGGACAGATTACTGGCTACACCTTC
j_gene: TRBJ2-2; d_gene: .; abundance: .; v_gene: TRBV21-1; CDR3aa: CASLPANTGELFF; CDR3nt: TGTGCCAGCCTTCCAGCGAACACCGGGGAGCTGTTTTTT
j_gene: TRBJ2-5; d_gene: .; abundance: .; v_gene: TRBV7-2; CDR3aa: CASSLNSNRAGAQYF; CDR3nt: TGTGCCAGCAGCTTAAATTCGAACAGGGCAGGAGCCCAGTACTTC
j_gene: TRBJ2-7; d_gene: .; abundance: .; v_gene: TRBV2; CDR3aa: CASSEGYREYYEQYF; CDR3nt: TGTGCCAGCAGTGAAGGGTACAGGGAGTACTACGAGCAGTACTTC
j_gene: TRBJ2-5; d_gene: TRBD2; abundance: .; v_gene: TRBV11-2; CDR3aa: CASSLGLAGRRETQYF; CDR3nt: TGTGCCAGCAGCTTGGGACTAGCGGGCCGCCGGGAGACCCAGTACTTC
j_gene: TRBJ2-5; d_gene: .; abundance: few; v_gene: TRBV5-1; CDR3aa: CASSLGVGTEETQYF; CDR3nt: TGCGCCAGCAGCTTGGGGGTTGGCACCGAAGAGACCCAGTACTTC
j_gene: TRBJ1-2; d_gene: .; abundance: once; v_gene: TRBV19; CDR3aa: CASRPPGPGYGYTF; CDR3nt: TGTGCCAGTAGACCTCCGGGACCGGGCTATGGCTACACCTTC
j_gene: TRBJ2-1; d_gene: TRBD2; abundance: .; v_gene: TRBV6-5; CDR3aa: CASRLGLAREQFF; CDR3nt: TGTGCCAGCAGACTGGGACTAGCGCGTGAGCAGTTCTTC
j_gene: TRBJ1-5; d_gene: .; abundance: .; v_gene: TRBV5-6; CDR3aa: CASSLGGWGPQHF; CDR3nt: TGTGCCAGCAGCCTGGGGGGGTGGGGTCCCCAGCATTTT
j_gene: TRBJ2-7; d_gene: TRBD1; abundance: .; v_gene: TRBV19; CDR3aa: CASRFTYSGQGAGEQYF; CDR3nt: TGTGCCAGTAGATTTACTTACTCGGGACAGGGGGCCGGTGAGCAGTACTTC